The 26 T cell receptor beta chains below were found in one sample sequenced in a study of cytomegalovirus exposure and HLA in healthy donors. Both 60 Vbeta primers and 13 Jbeta primers went into the PCR. This table comes from immunoSEQ multiplex PCR, and its TCRdb copy is limited to in-frame clones, with some not included. The sample carries over 130,000 clones, approximately 80% recorded once. What was sequenced was PBMCs. The receptors stem from a man aged 30 to 45 in good health and CMV-seropositive.

The chain couples TRBV6-9 to TRBJ1-2, with a possible D match to TRBD1 (5 bases). The ends were cut back, 7 bases at V and 8 bases at J, with 20 bases in the middle. CDR1 and CDR2 (germline): MNHGY, SVAAGI. The CDR3 contains 14 residues. The CDR3 DNA is TGTGCCAGCATCCCCGCGCGGGGGATCGGGGGCTACACCTTC. Translation gives CASIPARGIGGYTF.

This rearrangement joins TRBV15 to TRBJ1-1; possible D gene TRBD1, 6 bases. The V end was cut by 5 bases, the J end by 0 bases, with 16 bases between. Germline V gene sequence: CDR1 LNHNV, CDR2 YYDKDF (reference sequence). The CDR3 loop spans 16 amino acids. The CDR3 DNA reads TGTGCCACCAGCCCCTGGGGGCGAAACATGAACACTGAAGCTTTCTTT. It encodes CATSPWGRNMNTEAFF.

This clone was recorded only once. The chain recombines TRBV5-6 with TRBJ1-3; a weak D match, TRBD1 (5 bases). The CDR3 spans 15 residues. The germline V gene has CDR1 SGHDT and CDR2 YYEEEE. Between the trimmed V and J ends, which lost 3 bases and 0 bases, there was a span of 10 bases. For the CDR3, the DNA is TGTGCCAGCAGCTCGACAGATTACTCTGGAAACACCATATATTTT. It is translated as CASSSTDYSGNTIYF.

V and J are TRBV4-1 and TRBJ2-3; the match to TRBD2 covers 9 bases. The CDR3 covers 17 residues. Per the germline V gene, CDR1 is MGHRA and CDR2 is YSYEKL. Unmatched junction bases numbered 6, after V lost 0 bases and J lost 2 bases. The CDR3 is CASSQERASGDTDTQYF. CDR3 sequence (DNA): TGCGCCAGCAGCCAAGAAAGGGCTAGCGGGGACACAGATACGCAGTATTTT.

V gene TRBV5-1 combines with J gene TRBJ2-1; tentative D call: TRBD2 (5 bases). V lost 0 bases, J lost 7 bases, and 14 bases lay in between. The CDR3 consists of 15 residues. Germline V gives CDR1 SGHRS, CDR2 YFSETQ. The CDR3 DNA sequence: TGCGCCAGCAGCTTGGATCTAGCTCCCGTTAATGAGCAGTTCTTC. Translating gives CASSLDLAPVNEQFF.

This chain connects TRBV7-8 to TRBJ2-7, with TRBD1 identical over 7 bases. This CDR3 spans 15 amino acids. The junction had 5 bases not matched to a gene; V was cut back by 1 base and J by 2 bases. CDR1 is SGHVS, CDR2 FQNEAQ, per germline. CDR3 bases: TGTGCCAGCAGCTTAGGTGGGACAGTAACCTACGAGCAGTACTTC. Residues: CASSLGGTVTYEQYF.

The chain employs TRBV7-9 and TRBJ2-5; D is unresolved. Trimming took off 0 bases at V and 2 bases at J, with 7 bases between the two ends. The germline V gene encodes CDR1 SEHNR and CDR2 FQNEAQ (reference sequence). This CDR3 comprises 14 residues. CDR3 sequence reads: CASSLASVQETQYF. For the CDR3, the DNA is TGTGCCAGCAGCTTAGCTTCAGTTCAAGAGACCCAGTACTTC. Complete variable domain (other parts from reference TRBV7-9 and TRBJ2-5): DTGVSQNPRHKITKRGQNVTFRCDPISEHNRLYWYRQTLGQGPEFLTYFQNEAQLEKSRLLSDRFSAERPKGSFSTLEIQRTEQGDSAMYLCASSLASVQETQYFGPGTRLLVL.

Here the CDR3 reads CASSSPSTSTDTQYF. CDR3 coding DNA: TGTGCCAGCAGTTCCCCATCTACTAGCACAGATACGCAGTATTTT. This sequence joins TRBV6-5 and TRBJ2-3; unclear D gene. CDR3 length: 15 amino acids. V was cut by 4 bases and J by 0 bases, with 11 bases left in between. Looked up from germline, CDR1 is MNHEY and CDR2 is SVGAGI.

This chain links TRBV7-2 with TRBJ1-2, with TRBD1 matching 7 bases. The J segment lost 8 bases and the V segment lost 5 bases, leaving 11 bases of the junction unmatched. The CDR3 loop spans 14 amino acids. Germline V lookup: CDR1 SGHTA, CDR2 FQGNSA. CDR3 amino acids: CASSVPGQTGGYTF. CDR3 DNA: TGTGCCAGCAGCGTACCGGGACAGACGGGCGGCTACACCTTC.

V and J are TRBV2 and TRBJ1-1; 10 nucleotides agree with TRBD1. V trimming: 7 bases; J trimming: 3 bases; junction bases outside the gene matches: 5. There are 14 residues in the CDR3. Looked up from germline, CDR1 is SNHLY and CDR2 is FYNNEI. The CDR3: CASIGTGVYTEAFF. The DNA for the CDR3 is TGTGCCAGCATTGGGACAGGGGTATACACTGAAGCTTTCTTT.

The gene calls are TRBV7-9 and TRBJ2-1; 9 bases align to TRBD2. Germline V lookup: CDR1 SEHNR, CDR2 FQNEAQ (reference sequence). Trimming at V came to 1 base and at J to 7 bases, leaving 8 bases not matched to a gene. CDR3 length: 16 amino acids. The CDR3 is CASSLVSSGSLNEQFF. CDR3 bases: TGTGCCAGCAGCTTAGTGAGTAGCGGGAGTTTAAATGAGCAGTTCTTC.

The chain links TRBV7-3 to TRBJ2-7; a weak D match, TRBD1 (6 bases). Trimming stripped 1 base from V and 2 bases from J, with 12 bases between. CDR1 and CDR2 from the germline V gene are SGHTA and FQGTGA. The CDR3 covers 15 residues. The chain's CDR3 is CASSLMRTEAYEQYF. In DNA, the CDR3 is TGTGCCAGCAGCTTAATGCGGACAGAGGCCTACGAGCAGTACTTC.

The gene calls are TRBV7-6 and TRBJ2-3; 12 bases match TRBD2. The CDR3 is made up of 17 amino acids. With V trimmed by 5 bases and J by 0 bases, 6 bases remained unmatched. Looked up from germline, CDR1 is SGHVS and CDR2 is FNYEAQ. CDR3 protein: CASSTGLAGPSTDTQYF. As DNA, the CDR3 is TGTGCCAGCAGCACCGGACTAGCGGGACCGAGCACAGATACGCAGTATTTT.

The V and J genes are TRBV7-9 and TRBJ1-2; 9 bases align to TRBD1. CDR1 SEHNR and CDR2 FQNEAQ come from the germline V gene (reference sequence). This CDR3 has 15 amino acids. V shed 5 bases and J 2 bases; nucleotides not matched to a gene: 6. The CDR3 DNA reads TGTGCCAGCAGCGAAATTACAGGGGGCAACTATGGCTACACCTTC. Translating it yields CASSEITGGNYGYTF.

This chain connects TRBV5-1 to TRBJ2-7; tentatively, D is TRBD2 (6 bases). V was trimmed by 2 bases and J by 1 base, leaving 13 bases between them. This CDR3 is built from 15 residues. Per the germline V gene, CDR1 is SGHRS and CDR2 is YFSETQ. This CDR3 reads CASSLGTSYSYEQYF. In DNA form, the CDR3 reads TGCGCCAGCAGCTTAGGGACTTCTTATTCCTACGAGCAGTACTTC.

The rearrangement uses TRBV6-1 and TRBJ1-1; a weak D match, TRBD1 (6 bases). Germline V gene lookup returns CDR1 MNHNS and CDR2 SASEGT. The CDR3 covers 15 residues. Trimming took off 2 bases at V and 5 bases at J, with 15 bases between the two ends. CDR3 residues: CASSERGFRKTEAFF. The CDR3 nucleotides read TGTGCCAGCAGTGAAAGGGGGTTTCGAAAGACTGAAGCTTTCTTT.

The chain has TRBV9 and TRBJ2-5; D is ambiguous. The J call is uncertain, as TRBJ2-7 better fits the DNA end. Germline CDR1 reads SGDLS; CDR2 reads YYNGEE. This CDR3 region has 13 residues. The CDR3 region has the DNA TGTGCCAGCAAGCCGTTCCTTGCGTACGAGCAGTACTTC. This sequence encodes CASKPFLAYEQYF.

This clone was seen a single time. The chain recombines TRBV28 with TRBJ1-5; D remains ambiguous. Germline lookup yields CDR1 MDHEN and CDR2 SYDVKM. V lost 6 bases and J 0 bases, leaving 15 bases between the germline ends. This CDR3 is built from 16 residues. The CDR3 sequence is CASRSAGSYSNQPQHF. CDR3 DNA sequence: TGTGCCAGCAGAAGCGCCGGGAGCTATAGCAATCAGCCCCAGCATTTT.

The CDR3 sequence: CASSSGRGQRTEAFF. The CDR3 bases are TGTGCCAGCAGCTCAGGCAGGGGGCAAAGAACTGAAGCTTTCTTT. The chain combines TRBV11-3 with TRBJ1-1, with 8 bases fitting TRBD1. With V trimmed by 4 bases and J by 5 bases, 9 bases remained unmatched. The CDR3 runs 15 residues. Germline values: CDR1 SGHNT, CDR2 YENEEA.

This chain connects TRBV19 to TRBJ1-5, with a possible D match to TRBD1 (5 bases). Germline lookup yields CDR1 LNHDA and CDR2 SQIVND (reference sequence). Trimming stripped 7 bases from V and 5 bases from J, with 21 bases between. The CDR3 extends over 16 amino acids. The CDR3 nucleotides read TGTGCCAGTACCCTCCTAAGAGGGGAGGGACATCAGCCCCAGCATTTT. This gives the protein CASTLLRGEGHQPQHF.

The sample holds one count of this clone. The chain links TRBV7-6 to TRBJ2-5; D is possibly TRBD2 (5 bases). This CDR3 has 15 residues. Deletions cut 4 bases from V and 5 bases from J, with 17 bases between. Germline loops: CDR1 SGHVS, CDR2 FNYEAQ. The CDR3 region is CASSSGLSDGETQYF. The DNA for the CDR3 is TGTGCCAGCAGCTCCGGACTCTCGGACGGGGAGACCCAGTACTTC.

V is TRBV7-2 and J is TRBJ2-1; 9 bases fit TRBD2. Germline lookup yields CDR1 SGHTA and CDR2 FQGNSA. The ends lost 2 bases at V and 1 base at J; junction bases unmatched: 3. The CDR3 length is 16 residues. The CDR3 nucleotides read TGTGCCAGCAGCTTAATCAGCGGGGGGTCCTACAATGAGCAGTTCTTC. Translating it yields CASSLISGGSYNEQFF. Full variable domain (rest looked up from reference TRBV7-2 and TRBJ2-1): GAGVSQSPSNKVTEKGKDVELRCDPISGHTALYWYRQSLGQGLEFLIYFQGNSAPDKSGLPSDRFSAERTGGSVSTLTIQRTQQEDSAVYLCASSLISGGSYNEQFFGPGTRLTVL.

This chain joins TRBV7-9 and TRBJ2-7, with 7 nucleotides matching TRBD1. Looked up from germline, CDR1 is SEHNR and CDR2 is FQNEAQ (reference sequence). This CDR3 contains 17 residues. The V and J ends lost 4 bases and 1 base, in that order; junction bases with no gene match: 13. CDR3 nucleotides: TGTGCCAGCAGCTCAACCGACAGGGAACGGTTTTCCTACGAGCAGTACTTC. Translated: CASSSTDRERFSYEQYF.

J is TRBJ2-6 and V is TRBV7-9; no firm D call. The CDR3 covers 16 residues. Between the trimmed V and J ends, which lost 1 base and 3 bases, there was a span of 10 bases. Germline assignment: CDR1 SEHNR and CDR2 FQNEAQ (reference sequence). The DNA of the CDR3 is TGTGCCAGCAGCTTAGTCCCGGGTAATGGGGCCAACGTCCTGACTTTC. It translates to CASSLVPGNGANVLTF. Supplemented by reference TRBV7-9 and TRBJ2-6, the full variable domain reads DTGVSQNPRHKITKRGQNVTFRCDPISEHNRLYWYRQTLGQGPEFLTYFQNEAQLEKSRLLSDRFSAERPKGSFSTLEIQRTEQGDSAMYLCASSLVPGNGANVLTFGAGSRLTVL.

V usage is TRBV9 and J usage is TRBJ2-1, with D possibly matching TRBD2 (5 bases). Germline CDR1 SGDLS, CDR2 YYNGEE. Trimming removed 4 bases at V and 2 bases at J, with 19 bases between. This CDR3 has 17 amino acids. DNA for the CDR3: TGTGCCAGCAGCCCGCGGACTGTAGGGTTTGCCTACAATGAGCAGTTCTTC. Translating it yields CASSPRTVGFAYNEQFF.

The chain recombines TRBV29-1 with TRBJ1-1; 9 positions match TRBD1. V dropped 7 bases and J dropped 6; count of bases not matched to a gene: 12. From germline, CDR1 is SQVTM and CDR2 ANQGSEA. The length of the CDR3 is 14 residues. As DNA, the CDR3 is TGCAGCGCCGGGACAGGGTTTGGGCGTGCTGAAGCTTTCTTT. It is translated as CSAGTGFGRAEAFF. Full variable domain (missing parts from reference TRBV29-1 and TRBJ1-1): SAVISQKPSRDICQRGTSLTIQCQVDSQVTMMFWYRQQPGQSLTLIATANQGSEATYESGFVIDKFPISRPNLTFSTLTVSNMSPEDSSIYLCSAGTGFGRAEAFFGQGTRLTVV.